This TCR beta chain comes out of a study of shared clonotypes between healthy human individuals. Here immunoSEQ multiplex PCR was the method, and the copy in TCRdb shows in-frame clones only, minus some. The data hold fewer than 1.8 million clones, with just under 99% observed a single time. Germline V gene sequence: CDR1 SEHNR, CDR2 FQNEAQ (reference sequence). The CDR3 is made up of 17 amino acids. With 2 bases removed from V and 0 bases from J, the gap between germline ends came to 11 bases. Sequencing was performed on naive CD4+ T cells sorted from blood. Subset indicated: CD45RA+ positively selected. V gene TRBV7-9 combines with J gene TRBJ2-6; D not resolved. The receptor's source is a man aged 25-45 years in good health. The CDR3 loop reads CASSLRDVSSGANVLTF. The CDR3 DNA reads TGTGCCAGCAGCTTACGCGACGTATCCTCTGGGGCCAACGTCCTGACTTTC.